These 25 T cell receptor beta chains were all obtained from the same sample, sequenced in a study of cytomegalovirus exposure and HLA in healthy donors. It was with 60 Vbeta and 13 Jbeta primers that the PCR ran. Some clones are missing from TCRdb's copy, which holds only in-frame ones; the method was immunoSEQ multiplex PCR. In the table there are 120,000 or so clones, about 80% of which are singletons. Sequences were obtained from PBMCs. The origin of the receptors is a woman in her forties in good health and CMV-seropositive.

V usage is TRBV2 and J usage is TRBJ2-6, with D possibly TRBD2 on 6 matching bases. V gave up 10 bases and J gave up 0 bases, with 19 bases separating them. The CDR3 consists of 17 residues. CDR1 SNHLY and CDR2 FYNNEI come from the germline V gene. The CDR3 reads CATPERDSDSGANVLTF. The DNA for the CDR3 is TGTGCCACGCCGGAGAGGGACTCCGACTCTGGGGCCAACGTCCTGACTTTC.

The chain links TRBV7-8 to TRBJ1-1; D gene unclear. The CDR3 runs to 15 residues. The V gene's germline CDR1 is SGHVS and CDR2 FQNEAQ. Trimming stripped 1 base from V and 4 bases from J, with 13 bases between. The CDR3 region has the DNA TGTGCCAGCAGCTTAGTTCCGGGAGAGGGCACTGAAGCTTTCTTT. This codes for CASSLVPGEGTEAFF.

V gene TRBV7-3 combines with J gene TRBJ2-6; TRBD2 matches 8 bases. CDR3 length: 18 amino acids. V trimming: 5 bases; J trimming: 2 bases; junction bases outside the gene matches: 11. The germline gives CDR1 SGHTA, CDR2 FQGTGA. The CDR3 coding sequence is TGTGCCAGCAGCCCCCAAGCGGGAGCTAAACCTGGGGCCAACGTCCTGACTTTC. This encodes CASSPQAGAKPGANVLTF.

The CDR3 is CASSSGTGMWWDTEAFF. CDR3 coding DNA: TGTGCCAGCAGTTCCGGGACAGGTATGTGGTGGGACACTGAAGCTTTCTTT. The rearrangement links TRBV27 to TRBJ1-1; 8 bases align to TRBD1. Germline V lookup: CDR1 MNHEY, CDR2 SMNVEV (reference sequence). This CDR3 has 17 amino acids. V was pared by 4 bases and J by 3 bases, with 13 bases of the junction left unmatched.

This clone showed up just a few times. This chain uses TRBV11-2 with TRBJ1-5; maybe TRBD1 (6 bases). The CDR3 totals 14 residues. The germline V gene encodes CDR1 SGHAT and CDR2 FQNNGV. V was shortened by 3 bases and J by 5 bases, with 11 bases between the two germline ends. The CDR3 bases are TGTGCCAGCAGCTTCGGACAGCCTGATCAGCCCCAGCATTTT. Translation gives CASSFGQPDQPQHF.

The chain combines TRBV6-1 with TRBJ1-2; D is possibly TRBD1 (5 bases). CDR3 length: 12 amino acids. Looked up from germline, CDR1 is MNHNS and CDR2 is SASEGT. Between the trimmed V and J ends, which lost 1 base and 8 bases, there was a span of 8 bases. CDR3 amino acids: CASSEGTFGYTF. The CDR3 DNA is TGTGCCAGCAGTGAAGGGACATTCGGCTACACCTTC.

The chain links TRBV7-9 to TRBJ2-7; TRBD1 agrees at 9 bases. Germline trimming cut 5 bases from V and 4 bases from J; bases unmatched to any gene: 6. Germline CDR1 and CDR2: SEHNR and FQNEAQ (reference sequence). The CDR3 extends over 14 amino acids. The CDR3 DNA reads as TGTGCCAGCAGCCCGACAGGGGGTAGGTACGAGCAGTACTTC. Protein: CASSPTGGRYEQYF.

This chain links TRBV29-1 with TRBJ1-5, with D possibly TRBD1 on 6 matching bases. V shed 4 bases and J shed 7 bases, with 17 bases lying between them. The CDR3 loop spans 14 amino acids. Per the germline V gene, CDR1 is SQVTM and CDR2 is ANQGSEA. CDR3 sequence (DNA): TGCAGCGTTGCGTGGCAGGGACAAGGGCAGCCCCAGCATTTT. Translated: CSVAWQGQGQPQHF.

V gene TRBV4-2 combines with J gene TRBJ1-2; TRBD1 agrees at 9 bases. CDR3 length: 15 amino acids. Per the germline V gene, CDR1 is LGHNA and CDR2 is YNFKEQ. The V segment lost 0 bases and the J segment 4 bases; nucleotides outside the gene matches: 3. The CDR3 bases are TGTGCCAGCAGCCAAGACGGGACAGGGTTCTATGGCTACACCTTC. It codes for CASSQDGTGFYGYTF.

The table lists this clone with a count of one. V and J are TRBV15 and TRBJ2-2; 8 nucleotides line up with TRBD2. The V and J ends lost 0 bases and 7 bases, in that order; junction bases with no gene match: 13. Germline-derived CDR1 and CDR2 are LNHNV and YYDKDF (reference sequence). CDR3 size: 18 residues. This CDR3 reads CATSRELGSGIRGGELFF. The CDR3 DNA is TGTGCCACCAGCAGAGAGCTGGGTAGCGGGATCCGAGGCGGGGAGCTGTTTTTT.

This clone was seen a few times. The chain couples TRBV5-5 to TRBJ2-7; perhaps TRBD2 as D (6 bases). The V gene's germline CDR1 is SGHKS and CDR2 YYEKEE (reference sequence). The CDR3 loop spans 16 amino acids. V was trimmed by 5 bases and J by 2 bases, leaving 20 bases between them. This CDR3 reads CASSLRGGTYTYEQYF. DNA for the CDR3: TGTGCCAGCAGTTTAAGAGGCGGGACTTACACCTACGAGCAGTACTTC.

The chain couples TRBV4-3 to TRBJ1-1, with 7 bases lining up with TRBD1. The germline gives CDR1 LGHNA, CDR2 YSLEER. This CDR3 has 16 residues. Trimming removed 0 bases from V and 4 bases from J; junction bases left unmatched: 8. The CDR3 spells CASSQDRARGVTEAFF. In DNA, the CDR3 is TGCGCCAGCAGCCAAGATCGGGCCAGGGGGGTCACTGAAGCTTTCTTT.

This clone was counted between two and nine times. J is TRBJ2-3 and V is TRBV2; tentatively, D is TRBD2 (5 bases). Germline-derived CDR1 and CDR2 are SNHLY and FYNNEI. Trimming cost V 6 bases and J 6 bases, with 13 bases left between them. CDR3 length equals 13 residues. The CDR3 coding sequence is TGTGCCAGCAGAATCAGCCGCGGGGATACGCAGTATTTT. Translating it yields CASRISRGDTQYF.

V gene TRBV29-1 combines with J gene TRBJ2-6; perhaps TRBD2 as D (5 bases). V gave up 4 bases and J gave up 1 base, with 8 bases separating them. The length of the CDR3 is 14 residues. Germline CDR1 reads SQVTM; CDR2 reads ANQGSEA. The CDR3 loop reads CSVAGVSGANVLTF. CDR3 sequence (DNA): TGCAGCGTTGCCGGGGTTTCTGGGGCCAACGTCCTGACTTTC.

This CDR3 is CASSLEGGLNTEAFF. DNA for the CDR3: TGTGCCAGCAGCTTAGAAGGGGGCCTGAACACTGAAGCTTTCTTT. The rearrangement joins TRBV7-2 to TRBJ1-1; 7 bases are shared with TRBD1. Germline CDR1 is SGHTA and CDR2 is FQGNSA. This CDR3 spans 15 amino acids. With 1 base clipped from V and 0 bases from J, the junction kept 2 bases outside the gene matches.

The chain recombines TRBV11-2 with TRBJ2-1, with D perhaps TRBD1 (6 bases). Germline lookup yields CDR1 SGHAT and CDR2 FQNNGV. The V end lost 5 bases, the J end lost 4 bases, and 15 bases lay between the germline ends. The CDR3 contains 15 residues. CDR3 protein: CASSLDWGLYNEQFF. The CDR3 region has the DNA TGTGCCAGCAGCCTGGACTGGGGGCTTTACAATGAGCAGTTCTTC.

The genes are TRBV23-1 and TRBJ2-7; TRBD2 aligns across 10 bases. TRBV23-1 is assigned to the ORF class and has an uncertain function. V gave up 6 bases and J gave up 2 bases; unmatched junction bases: 10. The CDR3 has 16 residues. The CDR3 nucleotides are TGCGCCAGCAGGACATACGGGACTAGCGACACCTACGAGCAGTACTTC. Translated, it gives CASRTYGTSDTYEQYF.

V is TRBV7-6 and J is TRBJ1-1; TRBD1 matches at 9 bases. Germline CDR1 SGHVS, CDR2 FNYEAQ. The CDR3 loop spans 13 amino acids. V gave up 1 base and J gave up 6 bases; unmatched junction bases: 0. The CDR3 reads CASSLGQGAEAFF. The CDR3 coding sequence is TGTGCCAGCAGCTTAGGACAGGGGGCTGAAGCTTTCTTT.

The chain links TRBV27 to TRBJ2-7; D ambiguous. Germline CDR1 reads MNHEY; CDR2 reads SMNVEV (reference sequence). The CDR3 loop spans 14 amino acids. The V gene lost 6 bases and the J gene lost 3 bases, with 15 bases spanning the gap. The CDR3 DNA reads TGTGCCAGCAGCCCAATCGGAAGCGTCTACGAGCAGTACTTC. It is translated as CASSPIGSVYEQYF.

The genes are TRBV15 and TRBJ2-7; TRBD1 matches 9 bases. The CDR3 length is 16 residues. CDR1 LNHNV and CDR2 YYDKDF come from the germline V gene (reference sequence). With 0 bases clipped from V and 0 bases from J, the junction kept 3 bases outside the gene matches. The CDR3 DNA is TGTGCCACCAGCAGAGATTTGGACAGGGGCTCCTACGAGCAGTACTTC. It translates to CATSRDLDRGSYEQYF.

The rearrangement uses TRBV6-4 and TRBJ1-5, with TRBD1 matching 7 bases. The CDR3 has 16 residues. With 10 bases clipped from V and 2 bases from J, the junction kept 14 bases outside the gene matches. CDR1 MRHNA and CDR2 SNTAGT come from the germline V gene. The DNA for the CDR3 is TGTGCCAACCCAGATGACAGGGTCAGACGCAATCAGCCCCAGCATTTT. It codes for CANPDDRVRRNQPQHF.

The V and J genes are TRBV2 and TRBJ2-7; 9 bases are shared with TRBD1. The CDR3 has 15 residues. Germline lookup yields CDR1 SNHLY and CDR2 FYNNEI. Trimming cost V 6 bases and J 3 bases; bases outside gene matches: 9. The CDR3 here is CASRVTGTGYYEQYF. CDR3 nucleotides: TGTGCCAGCAGGGTTACCGGGACAGGGTACTACGAGCAGTACTTC. Filled out from reference TRBV2 and TRBJ2-7, the complete variable domain reads EPEVTQTPSHQVTQMGQEVILRCVPISNHLYFYWYRQILGQKVEFLVSFYNNEISEKSEIFDDQFSVERPDGSNFTLKIRSTKLEDSAMYFCASRVTGTGYYEQYFGPGTRLTVT.

This chain connects TRBV6-5 to TRBJ1-2; TRBD1 matches 7 bases. Germline V gene sequence: CDR1 MNHEY, CDR2 SVGAGI. This CDR3 is 14 amino acids long. The trim removed 8 bases at V and 5 bases at J, leaving 11 bases unmatched. CDR3 coding DNA: TGTGCCAGCGGGACCGGGACAGACCCTTATGGCTACACCTTC. This gives the protein CASGTGTDPYGYTF.

The rearrangement links TRBV2 to TRBJ2-3; no clear D gene. Trimming pared 7 bases from V and 0 bases from J, leaving 5 bases between. The CDR3 extends over 12 amino acids. Germline V CDR1 and CDR2: SNHLY, FYNNEI. CDR3 residues: CASTRSTDTQYF. In DNA form, the CDR3 reads TGTGCCAGCACGAGGAGCACAGATACGCAGTATTTT.

The chain links TRBV5-1 to TRBJ1-4; 10 bases are a match to TRBD1. The CDR3 length is 14 residues. CDR1 and CDR2 (germline): SGHRS, YFSETQ. J lost 8 bases, V lost 4 bases, and 5 bases had no gene match. The CDR3 DNA follows: TGCGCCAGCAGCCTGACAGGGGGCGGAGAAAAACTGTTTTTT. Its translation is CASSLTGGGEKLFF.